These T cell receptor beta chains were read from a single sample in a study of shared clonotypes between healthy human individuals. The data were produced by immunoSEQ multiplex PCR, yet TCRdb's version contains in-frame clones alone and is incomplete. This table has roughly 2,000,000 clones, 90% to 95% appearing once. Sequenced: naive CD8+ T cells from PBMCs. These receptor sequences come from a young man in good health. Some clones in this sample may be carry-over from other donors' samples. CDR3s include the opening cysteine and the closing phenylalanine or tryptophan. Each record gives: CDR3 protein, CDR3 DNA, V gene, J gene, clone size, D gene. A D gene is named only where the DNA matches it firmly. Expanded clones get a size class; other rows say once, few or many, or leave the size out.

CATGGAGGPRGDEQFF,TGTGCCACCGGGGGGGCGGGAGGCCCACGGGGAGATGAGCAGTTCTTC,TRBV15,TRBJ2-1,once,TRBD2
CAVQSPEGVPTDTQYF,TGTGCCGTCCAAAGCCCTGAGGGAGTTCCCACAGATACGCAGTATTTT,TRBV10-3,TRBJ2-3,-,-
CASRPIFTSGRALYEQYF,TGTGCCAGCAGACCTATCTTTACTAGCGGGAGGGCCCTCTACGAGCAGTACTTC,TRBV28,TRBJ2-7,once,TRBD2
CSSTANYGYTF,TGCAGCTCGACAGCTAACTATGGCTACACCTTC,TRBV20-1,TRBJ1-2,once,-
CASSVAPTSNTEAFF,TGTGCCAGCAGCGTAGCCCCGACATCTAACACTGAAGCTTTCTTT,TRBV9,TRBJ1-1,-,-
CASSWGQNYGYTF,TGTGCCAGCAGTTGGGGACAGAACTATGGCTACACCTTC,TRBV28,TRBJ1-2,-,TRBD1
CASSLLTPDTQYF,TGTGCCAGCAGCTTGTTGACTCCAGATACGCAGTATTTT,TRBV5-6,TRBJ2-3,-,-
CASSPTGTGELFF,TGCGCCAGCAGCCCAACAGGGACCGGGGAGCTGTTTTTT,TRBV5-1,TRBJ2-2,once,-
CASRWDFTSTDTQYF,TGTGCCAGCAGGTGGGACTTCACTAGCACAGATACGCAGTATTTT,TRBV28,TRBJ2-3,-,-
CASSLGIGVLGQETQYF,TGTGCCAGCAGCTTAGGTATTGGGGTGTTAGGGCAGGAGACCCAGTACTTC,TRBV11-2,TRBJ2-5,-,-
CASSNGYLESDINYGYTF,TGTGCCAGCAGTAACGGATATTTGGAGTCCGATATTAACTATGGCTACACCTTC,TRBV28,TRBJ1-2,-,-
CSVEYLGEEGNEQFF,TGCAGCGTTGAATATCTAGGAGAGGAAGGGAATGAGCAGTTCTTC,TRBV29-1,TRBJ2-1,-,-
CASSLWPISSYTGNTIYF,TGTGCCAGCAGTTTATGGCCCATTTCCTCATATACTGGAAACACCATATATTTT,TRBV28,TRBJ1-3,-,-
CASSQRHQPRDTEAFF,TGTGCCAGCAGCCAGCGACACCAGCCAAGGGACACTGAAGCTTTCTTT,TRBV4-2,TRBJ1-1,-,-
CASSLIGPGLAGVDEQFF,TGTGCCAGCAGCTTAATCGGCCCGGGGCTAGCGGGAGTGGATGAGCAGTTCTTC,TRBV7-6,TRBJ2-1,-,TRBD2
CASSFIGPGGRWEQYF,TGTGCCAGCAGCTTCATCGGACCCGGGGGGAGATGGGAGCAGTACTTC,TRBV11-1,TRBJ2-7,-,TRBD2